This T cell receptor (beta chain) was identified during a study of blood T cell repertoires in COVID-19. Study in general: Samples taken during acute and convalescent COVID-19 were collected in the United States, Italy and Spain. T cells, B-cell-depleted T cells, or PBMCs provided the cDNA or gDNA that served as material.

Germline V gives CDR1 MNHNY, CDR2 SVGAGI (reference sequence). The CDR3 extends over 15 amino acids. The V and J ends lost 7 bases and 6 bases, in that order; junction bases with no gene match: 9. Original analysis: Cell counts per sample came from amplifying reference gene primers. Here immunoSEQ multiplex PCR was the method, and the copy in TCRdb shows in-frame clones only, minus some. V and J calls and clone size come straight from that table; D and trimming were deduced from the DNA. The sample yields approximately 75,000 clones, roughly 76% seen once. The sequence was obtained from a woman of 80 years or more with active or convalescent COVID-19. The specimen was peripheral blood. The chain is built from TRBV6-6 and TRBJ2-1, with 10 bases that match TRBD2. CDR3 nucleotide sequence: TGTGCCAGCACCCGAACCCCTAGCGGGGGCAATGAGCAGTTCTTC. It translates to CASTRTPSGGNEQFF.